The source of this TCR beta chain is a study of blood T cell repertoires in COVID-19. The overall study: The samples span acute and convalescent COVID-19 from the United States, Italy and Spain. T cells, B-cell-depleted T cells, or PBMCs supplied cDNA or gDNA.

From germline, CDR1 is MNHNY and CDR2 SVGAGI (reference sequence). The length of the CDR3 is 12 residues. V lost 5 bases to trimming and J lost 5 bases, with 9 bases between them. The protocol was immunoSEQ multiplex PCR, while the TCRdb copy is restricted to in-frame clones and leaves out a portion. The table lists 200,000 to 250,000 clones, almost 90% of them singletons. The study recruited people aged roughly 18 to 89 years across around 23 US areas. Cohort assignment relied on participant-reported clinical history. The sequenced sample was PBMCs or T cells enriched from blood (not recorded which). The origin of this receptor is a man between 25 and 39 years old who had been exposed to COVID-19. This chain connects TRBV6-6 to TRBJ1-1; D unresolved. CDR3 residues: CASSQRSTEAFF. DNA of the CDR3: TGTGCCAGCAGTCAACGGTCTACTGAAGCTTTCTTT.